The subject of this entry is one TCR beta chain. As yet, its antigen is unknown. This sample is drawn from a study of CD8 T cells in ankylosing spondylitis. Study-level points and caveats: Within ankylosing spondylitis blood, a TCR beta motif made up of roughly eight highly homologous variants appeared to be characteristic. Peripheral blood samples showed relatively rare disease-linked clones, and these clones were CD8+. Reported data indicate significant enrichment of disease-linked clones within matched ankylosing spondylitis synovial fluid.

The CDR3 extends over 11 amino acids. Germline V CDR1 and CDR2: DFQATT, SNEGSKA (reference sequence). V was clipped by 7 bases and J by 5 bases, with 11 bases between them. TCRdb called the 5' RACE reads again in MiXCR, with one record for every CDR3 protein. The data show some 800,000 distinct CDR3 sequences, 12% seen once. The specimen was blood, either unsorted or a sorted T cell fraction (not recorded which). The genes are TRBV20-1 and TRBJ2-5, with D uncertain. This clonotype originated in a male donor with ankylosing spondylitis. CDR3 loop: CSETSGETQYF. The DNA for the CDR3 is TGCAGTGAGACGAGTGGGGAGACCCAGTACTTC.